This T cell receptor (beta chain) was recorded in a study of blood T cells in healthy people across ages. The CDR3 runs 15 residues. Germline CDR1 and CDR2: SGHTA and FQGNSA. A J-beta primer mix and a sample-barcoded 5' primer were used in a second PCR of roughly 6 to 12 cycles. TCRdb processed the 5' RACE reads anew with MiXCR; each CDR3 protein has one entry. The repertoire includes 1.5 million to 2 million distinct CDR3 sequences, roughly 49% of them detected once, and about 2.1% sits in the top ten. About this clonotype: The junction departs from germline at one end; a sequencing error may be responsible.

This chain connects TRBV7-2 to TRBJ2-6; D perhaps matches TRBD2 (6 bases). This TCR came from a woman aged 40 to 55 in good health. The specimen was blood. The CDR3 loop is CASSLGGTGANVLIF. The DNA for the CDR3 is TGTGCCAGCAGCTTAGGTGGGACTGGGGCCAACGTCCTGATTTTC.